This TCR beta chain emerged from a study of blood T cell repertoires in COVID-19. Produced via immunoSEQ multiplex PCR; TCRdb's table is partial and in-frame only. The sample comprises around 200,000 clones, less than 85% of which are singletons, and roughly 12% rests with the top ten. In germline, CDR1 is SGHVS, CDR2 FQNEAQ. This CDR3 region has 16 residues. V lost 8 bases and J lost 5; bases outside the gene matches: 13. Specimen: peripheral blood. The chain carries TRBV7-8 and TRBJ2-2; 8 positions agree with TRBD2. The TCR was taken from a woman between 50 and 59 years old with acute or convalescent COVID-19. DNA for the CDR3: TGTGCCAGCCAGCGCCCAGCGGGAGTTCAGACCGGGGAGCTGTTTTTT. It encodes CASQRPAGVQTGELFF.